This entry features one T cell receptor (beta chain) sequence. This sample was included in a study of cytomegalovirus exposure and HLA in healthy donors. CDR1 MNHNS and CDR2 SASEGT come from the germline V gene. After removal of 8 bases from V and 6 bases from J, the junction contained 13 bases not matched to a gene. The length of the CDR3 is 15 residues. PCR was performed using 60 Vbeta and 13 Jbeta primers. Clones were sequenced by immunoSEQ multiplex PCR, and TCRdb holds only the in-frame ones, with some missing. Of about 120,000 clones listed, over 9.5% are singletons. The TCR sequence derives from a woman aged 18-29 years in good health and CMV-seropositive. The chain joins TRBV6-1 to TRBJ2-7, with 10 bases lining up with TRBD1. Sequenced material: PBMCs. CDR3 sequence reads: CASGKRGTGESEQYF. The CDR3 region has the DNA TGTGCCAGCGGTAAACGCGGGACAGGGGAATCCGAGCAGTACTTC.